This T cell receptor beta chain was captured by sequencing in a study of T cells in women clearing cervical HPV infection. The study's findings and limits: T-cell numbers per sample were unknown and may explain richness differences.

Sequencing was performed with immunoSEQ multiplex PCR; in TCRdb, only in-frame clones are kept and a portion is missing. Here the sample table reports about 30,000 clones. With respect to this clone: Its cognate antigen is unknown. Sequencing ends 3 residues short of the CDR3 end; the germline J gene provides the rest.

The CDR3 covers 15 residues. The J segment lost 2 bases and the V segment lost 2 bases, leaving 4 bases of the junction unmatched. Germline CDR1 is MNHNS and CDR2 is SASEGT. The sample consisted of blood buffy coat. This sequence was found in a woman between 18 and 70 years old with a cervical HPV16 infection that either progressed to CIN3+ or cleared (not recorded which). The chain is built from TRBV6-1 and TRBJ1-1; 8 nucleotides line up with TRBD1. Incomplete CDR3 DNA: TGTGCCAGCAGTGAACAGGGGGCGTTTAACACTGAA. Its protein is CASSEQGAFNTE. The CDR3 as a whole reads CASSEQGAFNTEAFF.